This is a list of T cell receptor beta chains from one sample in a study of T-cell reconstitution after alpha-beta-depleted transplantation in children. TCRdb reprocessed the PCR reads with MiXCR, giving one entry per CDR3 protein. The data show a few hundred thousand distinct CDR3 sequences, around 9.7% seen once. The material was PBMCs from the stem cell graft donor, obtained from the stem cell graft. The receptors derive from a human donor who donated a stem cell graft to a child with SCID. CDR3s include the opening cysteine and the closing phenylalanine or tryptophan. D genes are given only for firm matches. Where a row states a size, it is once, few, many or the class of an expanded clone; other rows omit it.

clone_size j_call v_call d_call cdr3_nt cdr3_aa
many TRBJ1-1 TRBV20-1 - TGCAGTGCTAGCGGGGGGGCGCACACTGAAGCTTTCTTT CSASGGAHTEAFF
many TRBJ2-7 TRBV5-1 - TGCGCCAGCAGCTTAGCTCCTATGGGGGGCGCAACTTATTACGAGCAGTACTTC CASSLAPMGGATYYEQYF
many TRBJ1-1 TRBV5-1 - TGCGCCAGCTTAAAAGGTGACAGTCTACTGAACACTGAAGCTTTCTTT CASLKGDSLLNTEAFF
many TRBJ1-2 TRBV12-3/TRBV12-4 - TGTGCCAGCAGTATAAACAGCTATGGCTACACCTTC CASSINSYGYTF
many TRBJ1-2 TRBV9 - TGTGCCAGCAGCCCAGCTATTGATTCCCGGGGCTACACCTTC CASSPAIDSRGYTF
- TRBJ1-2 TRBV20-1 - TGCAGTGCTAGGGAGGGCAGATTGAGCTACACCTTC CSAREGRLSYTF
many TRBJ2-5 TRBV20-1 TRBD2 TGCAGTGCCCCTAGCGGGGACTTCCAAGAGACCCAGTACTTC CSAPSGDFQETQYF
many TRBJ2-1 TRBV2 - TGTGCCAGCAGCGAACAAAACGCGAACCAGTTCTTC CASSEQNANQFF
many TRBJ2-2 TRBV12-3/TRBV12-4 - TGTGCCAGCACCTTGGGTGGGAACACCGGGGAGCTGTTTTTT CASTLGGNTGELFF
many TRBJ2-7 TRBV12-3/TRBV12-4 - TGTGCCAGCAGTTTCAAGGGGGCCTACGAGCAGTACTTC CASSFKGAYEQYF
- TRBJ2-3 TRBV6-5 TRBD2 TGTGCCAGCAGTTATGGACTAGCGGCCGACACAGATACGCAGTATTTT CASSYGLAADTDTQYF
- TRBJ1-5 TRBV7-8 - TGTGCCAGCAGCTTAGGGATGCGAAGCAATCAGCCCCAGCATTTT CASSLGMRSNQPQHF
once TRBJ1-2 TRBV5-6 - TGTGCCAGCAGCTTGGGCAGGGCACGGGGCTACACCTTC CASSLGRARGYTF
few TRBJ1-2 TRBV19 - TGTGCCAGTAGTCCCCGGGACGGATACTATGGCTACACCTTC CASSPRDGYYGYTF
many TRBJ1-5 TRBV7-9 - TGTGCCAGCAGCTTAGTTGGGGTGCAGCCCCAGCATTTT CASSLVGVQPQHF
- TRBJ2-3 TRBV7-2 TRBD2 TGTGCCAGCAGCCTAGCGGGGGCGGGAGATACGCAGTATTTT CASSLAGAGDTQYF
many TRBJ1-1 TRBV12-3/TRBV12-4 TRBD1 TGTGCCAGCAGTTGGGGAGGGGGCGAGGGCACTGAAGCTTTCTTT CASSWGGGEGTEAFF
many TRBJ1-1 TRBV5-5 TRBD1 TGTGCCAGCAGCTTGGGTGCTGGACAGGCCCCCGGCACTGAAGCTTTCTTT CASSLGAGQAPGTEAFF
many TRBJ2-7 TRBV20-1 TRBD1 TGCAGTGCTAGAGATCCGACAGGGGGGTTAGGCGAGCAGTACTTC CSARDPTGGLGEQYF
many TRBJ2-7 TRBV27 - TGTGCCAGCAGTCTCCTGAGGCAGGGAATCAACGAGCAGTACTTC CASSLLRQGINEQYF
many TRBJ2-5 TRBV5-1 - TGCGCCAGCAGCTTTATTCGGGAGACCCAGTACTTC CASSFIRETQYF
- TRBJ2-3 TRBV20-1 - TGCAGTGCTAGAGTCCAGTCCCTTAGCACAGATACGCAGTATTTT CSARVQSLSTDTQYF